This T cell receptor beta chain was sequenced for a study of blood T cells in healthy people across ages (dated by TCRdb to 2014 to 2015). In the study overall: In model experiments, template switching captured about one uniquely barcoded TCR beta cDNA molecule for every two T cells. Using deep sequencing normalized with unique cDNA molecular identifiers, the study measured how TCR beta repertoire diversity changes with age. Four age groups were formed from the donors: young (average about 16 years), middle-aged (approximately 39), aged (roughly 59) and long-lived (less than 85). For two donors (one aged 18 to 29 and one aged 80 or older), the study analyzed two additional independent replicas of 1 million unique cDNA reads from the same blood draw. What the authors observed across the whole study: Because donor CMV infection status was unknown, age-related changes in expanded clonotypes were potentially confounded. Observed TCR beta diversity per million T cells fell roughly linearly with age, and a significant reduction was already apparent by age around 40. The long-lived group showed more naive CD4+ T cells, fewer expanded clones and increased TCR diversity than the aged group, suggesting age selection. Bulk unsorted PBMC profiling prevented conclusive comparison of naive and antigen-experienced compartments. The percentage of naive T cells measured by flow cytometry correlated strongly with observed TCR beta diversity. Total diversity estimates from one million sequenced T cells were considered lower bounds and underestimates.

The library relied on 5' RACE. TCRdb lists the instrument as Illumina HiSeq 2500. A second about 7 to 12 cycle PCR used a sample-barcoded 5' primer and a J-beta primer mix. A unique molecular identifier was introduced onto each TCR beta cDNA molecule by a template-switch 5' adaptor carrying 12 random nucleotides. Each sample yielded at least 3 million CDR3-containing paired-end reads. First-strand cDNA synthesis was performed from all RNA using the Mint cDNA synthesis kit, with priming by a TRBC-specific oligonucleotide. After uracil-DNA glycosylase treatment, a first 18-cycle PCR used universal primers M1SS and BC2_uni_R on all cDNA. Regarding the original processing steps: For normalization, 1 million high-quality reads were randomly selected from each sample, with every read carrying a distinct molecular identifier. Reads with shared molecular identifiers were discarded instead of being binned into consensus sequences. CDR3 identification, clonotype clustering and error correction used MiTCR with a Q25 quality threshold and the strictest error-elimination algorithm. A nonparametric unseen species model with Euler transformation was used to estimate lower-bound total TCR beta diversity. TCRdb cleaned the public reads at Q25 with fastp, built clones with MiXCR and kept in-frame beta chains. Rows matching on CDR3 protein sequence are summarized as one entry with the most common DNA and genes. The V and J calls shown here were made by TCRdb, not taken from the authors' results. This sample has nearly 800,000 distinct CDR3 sequences in its table, and roughly 25% of those were observed once. The ten largest clones represent 3% to 4.5% of the sample.

The donors were about 40 Caucasian individuals from Russia, aged about 6 to 100 years, who were systemically healthy. Each donor gave ten milliliters of peripheral blood, drawn into EDTA-treated Vacutainer tubes. PBMCs were isolated by Ficoll-Paque density-gradient centrifugation, with at least 6.5 million obtained per sample. Total RNA, at least 5.5 micrograms per sample, was extracted from PBMCs with Trizol reagent. The percentages of naive CD45RAhigh/CD27high T cells were determined by flow cytometry on a PBMC aliquot from every donor. This clonotype was seen only a few times. The antigen this receptor binds is unknown. Sequence at one end of the junction differs from germline and may be a read error. These data were also filed under a second study, of T cells of mothers and their children. The second study's authors report: Nine systemically healthy Caucasian individuals, comprising three mothers and their six children, were included as donors. cDNA synthesis consumed the entire amount of extracted RNA, loaded at approximately 1.6 ug RNA in each 15 ul reaction. Sample barcodes and 2-4 random nucleotides were added via the M1S primer in the second PCR. Each mother yielded over 8.5 million TCR beta CDR3 reads and each child about 3 million reads. Thymic selection shapes the output of TCR recombination in a similar way in related and unrelated pairs, and inherited differences have a minor effect. Normalized repertoire overlap was always found to be slightly, but never significantly, higher in related mother-child pairs than in unrelated mother-child pairs. No persistent microchimeric T cell clones were found, with a detection sensitivity of approximately 100 clones per million clonotypes. The study used deep NGS to compare TCR beta repertoires of mothers and children, seeking features distinguishing related mother-child pairs from unrelated individuals. The mean age was 40 +/- 4 years for the mothers and 11 +/- 4 years for the children. After adapter ligation was performed with NEBNext reagents, the libraries were sequenced on an Illumina HiSeq 2000 with 100+100 nt paired-end reads. To prevent cross-contamination, the mother and child libraries were prepared one month apart and sequenced in separate runs. For each donor, somewhere between about 500,000 and 2,000,000 distinct TCR beta clonotypes were identified. Naive TCR beta clonotypes were estimated from low-frequency clonotypes matched to each donor's FACS-determined naive share, without sorting.

The sample was blood. The source of this sequence is a boy between 10 and 17 years old in good health.

The sequenced DNA: TGTGCCAGCAGGGGGACTAGCGGGAGTTGGCTGTTCTTC. Its product reads: CASRGTSGSWLFF. The chain employs TRBV12-3 or TRBV12-4 and TRBJ2-7, with TRBD2 matching 14 junction bases. The CDR3 numbers 13 residues from cysteine through phenylalanine. The only DNA kept is the CDR3, 39 bases in frame from the first base.